The T cell receptor (beta chain) under discussion was sequenced for a study of T cells in women clearing cervical HPV infection. CDR3 length: 14 amino acids. V dropped 1 base and J dropped 6 bases, with 12 bases sitting between them. The germline CDR1 and CDR2 sequences are SGHTA and FQGNSA. As regards this clone: The read terminates 3 residues ahead of where the CDR3 ends, so the germline J gene completes it.

The table came from immunoSEQ multiplex PCR; TCRdb's copy has only in-frame clones and leaves some out. This sample's clone table lists 21,000 or so clones. The chain has TRBV7-2 and TRBJ1-1; D perhaps matches TRBD1 (5 bases). The origin of this receptor is a woman aged 18-70 years with a cervical HPV16 infection that either progressed to CIN3+ or cleared (not recorded which). The sample taken for sequencing was blood buffy coat. CDR3 region: CASSLGVRASEAFF. CDR3 DNA, as far as it was read: TGTGCCAGCAGCTTAGGTGTCAGGGCGTCTGAA.